This is a list of T cell receptor beta chains from one sample in a study of blood T cell repertoires in COVID-19. TCRdb's copy holds only in-frame clones and misses some; the assay was immunoSEQ multiplex PCR. The sample contains about 150,000 clones, around 84% of which appear only once. The specimen sequenced was peripheral blood. These receptor sequences come from a woman between 50 and 59 years old with acute or convalescent COVID-19. CDR3s include the opening cysteine and the closing phenylalanine or tryptophan. The D gene is left open where the match is weak. Only some rows state a clone size, as once, few, many or a class for expanded clones.

size: .
D: .
V: TRBV6-4
J: TRBJ2-1
DNA: TGTGCCAGCAGTGACTCTGGGACAATGAAGCAGTTCTTC
CDR3: CASSDSGTMKQFF

size: .
D: TRBD2
V: TRBV5-1
J: TRBJ2-5
DNA: TGCGCCAGCAGCTTTGCGGGGGGAATCCAAGAGACCCAGTACTTC
CDR3: CASSFAGGIQETQYF

size: .
D: .
V: TRBV2
J: TRBJ2-5
DNA: TGTGCCAGCAACCCGAGGGAGACCCAGTACTTC
CDR3: CASNPRETQYF

size: .
D: .
V: TRBV5-3
J: TRBJ1-2
DNA: TGTGCCAGAAGCACAGACAGGTTGCGGTATGGCTACACCTTC
CDR3: CARSTDRLRYGYTF

size: .
D: .
V: TRBV14
J: TRBJ2-5
DNA: TGTGCCAGCAGCCAAGATCGAGGCTCGACCGTAGAGACCCAGTACTTC
CDR3: CASSQDRGSTVETQYF

size: .
D: .
V: TRBV7-2
J: TRBJ1-5
DNA: TGTGCCAGCAGCCTGGGACTCCTTGGCTCTCCGCCCCAGCATTTT
CDR3: CASSLGLLGSPPQHF

size: few
D: TRBD1
V: TRBV20-1
J: TRBJ1-2
DNA: TGCAGTGCTAGTAGCCCGACAGGGTTCAGCTATGGCTACACCTTC
CDR3: CSASSPTGFSYGYTF

size: .
D: TRBD1
V: TRBV7-8
J: TRBJ1-2
DNA: TGTGCCAGCAGCTTAGCGCCAGGGGGCGACTATGGCTACACCTTC
CDR3: CASSLAPGGDYGYTF

size: .
D: .
V: TRBV19
J: TRBJ2-6
DNA: TGTGCGAGTAAGGAGGTTGGGGCCAACGTCCTGACTTTC
CDR3: CASKEVGANVLTF

size: .
D: .
V: TRBV28
J: TRBJ2-7
DNA: TGTGCCAGCAGTAAGAGTAGTACCTACGAGCAGTACTTC
CDR3: CASSKSSTYEQYF

size: .
D: TRBD2
V: TRBV6-1
J: TRBJ2-3
DNA: TGTGCCAGCAGTGAAGTGCAAGCGGGGGCAGATACGCAGTATTTT
CDR3: CASSEVQAGADTQYF

size: .
D: TRBD1
V: TRBV30
J: TRBJ2-7
DNA: TGTGCCTGGAGTCCAGGGACAGGGTCAGCCGAGCAGTACTTC
CDR3: CAWSPGTGSAEQYF

size: .
D: TRBD1
V: TRBV6-4
J: TRBJ1-2
DNA: TGTGCCAGCAGTGACTCTAGGGACAGCGACATAGATGGCTACACCTTC
CDR3: CASSDSRDSDIDGYTF

size: .
D: TRBD1
V: TRBV5-4
J: TRBJ1-4
DNA: TGTGCCAGCAGCTTGAGTGCCGGGACAGGGAACGAAAAACTGTTTTTT
CDR3: CASSLSAGTGNEKLFF